This T cell receptor (beta chain) was sequenced for a study of cytomegalovirus exposure and HLA in healthy donors. Notes on the study in general: In most subjects, TCR beta sequences reportedly gave accurate predictions of HLA-A and HLA-B alleles. Under in vitro conditions, a few CMV-associated chains were confirmed as specific for CMV antigens.

This clone showed up just a few times. Its antigen remains unknown. It was with 60 Vbeta and 13 Jbeta primers that the PCR ran. This table comes from immunoSEQ multiplex PCR, and its TCRdb copy is limited to in-frame clones, with some not included. The table lists 170,000 or so clones, 70% to 85% of them singletons, with around 0.69% in the top ten. Input material: PBMCs. This clonotype was obtained from a woman in her 40s in good health and CMV-seronegative.

The CDR3 DNA reads TGCGCCAGCAGGGAGGACCCTACGGTGCGACGCTACGAGCAGTACTTC. Encoded protein: CASREDPTVRRYEQYF. The rearrangement joins TRBV4-3 to TRBJ2-7; D possibly corresponds to TRBD2 (5 bases). The CDR3 has 16 amino acids. Trimming shortened V by 6 bases and J by 3 bases, and 21 bases separated the two germline ends. Germline V gene sequence: CDR1 LGHNA, CDR2 YSLEER.